The table lists the clone carrying this T cell receptor (beta chain) with a few counts. The antigen remains undetermined. The data originate from a study of molecular identifiers for immune sequencing clone quantification. Broader study findings: Clones exceeding 20 RNA copies carried over 97% of effector molecules but under 1% of naive-cell molecules. Identical barcode-sharing TCR molecules could lead to underestimated sizes for highly expanded clones.

Listed TCR primers, together with previously described methods, were used for the bulk TCR libraries. TCRdb recomputed calls from the PCR reads with MiXCR, one row per CDR3 protein. The profile covers approximately 630,000 distinct CDR3 sequences, with less than 30% appearing a single time and 0.6% to 0.9% taken by the ten largest. Libraries of naive CD8 cells were prepared from around 20,000 to 1,000,000 sorted cells using 10%, 30% or 50% RNA. The CDR3 contains 13 residues. V was shortened by 6 bases and J by 2 bases, with 7 bases between the two germline ends. Sequencing input: naive CD8+ T cells from blood, with Jurkat cell RNA spiked in. Specified subset: FACS-sorted CD8+CD4-CCR7+CD45RA+ naive T cells. This clonotype was sampled from a human donor in good health. Some libraries in this study had Jurkat cell RNA spiked in. The chain has TRBV12-3 or TRBV12-4 and TRBJ2-2; D uncertain. In DNA, the CDR3 is TGTGCCAGCAGGGAGTATAACACCGGGGAGCTGTTTTTT. It translates to CASREYNTGELFF.